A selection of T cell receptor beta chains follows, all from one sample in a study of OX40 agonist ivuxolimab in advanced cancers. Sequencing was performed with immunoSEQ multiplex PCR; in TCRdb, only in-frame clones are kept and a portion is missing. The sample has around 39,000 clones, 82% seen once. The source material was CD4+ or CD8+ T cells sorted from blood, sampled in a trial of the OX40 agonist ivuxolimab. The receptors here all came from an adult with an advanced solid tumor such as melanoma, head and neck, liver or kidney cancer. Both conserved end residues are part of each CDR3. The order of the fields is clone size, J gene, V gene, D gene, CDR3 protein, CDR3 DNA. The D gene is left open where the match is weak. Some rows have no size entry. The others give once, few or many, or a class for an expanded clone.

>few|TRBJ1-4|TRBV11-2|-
CASSWGFGEKLFF
TGTGCCAGCAGCTGGGGGTTCGGGGAAAAACTGTTTTTT
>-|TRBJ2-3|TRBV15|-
CATSGRDTQYF
TGTGCCACCAGCGGCAGGGATACGCAGTATTTT
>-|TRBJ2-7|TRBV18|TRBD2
CASSPSGEGEQYF
TGTGCCAGCTCCCCGTCGGGGGAGGGCGAGCAGTACTTC
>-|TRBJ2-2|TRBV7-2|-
CASSLRAAGAGELFF
TGTGCCAGCAGCTTAAGGGCGGCTGGGGCCGGGGAGCTGTTTTTT
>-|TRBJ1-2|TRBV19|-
CASSYRSEGYTF
TGTGCCAGTAGTTACAGGTCGGAAGGCTACACCTTC
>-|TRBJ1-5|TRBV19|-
CASSIPGWGDQPQHF
TGTGCCAGTAGTATCCCAGGGTGGGGAGATCAGCCCCAGCATTTT
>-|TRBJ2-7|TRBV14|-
CASSHRRDPNYEQYF
TGTGCCAGCAGCCACCGCCGGGACCCAAACTACGAGCAGTACTTC
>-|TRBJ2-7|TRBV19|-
CASSITPAREQYF
TGTGCCAGTAGTATTACCCCTGCGCGCGAGCAGTACTTC
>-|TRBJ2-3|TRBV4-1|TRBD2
CASSLLAADTQYF
TGCGCCAGCAGCCTACTAGCGGCAGATACGCAGTATTTT
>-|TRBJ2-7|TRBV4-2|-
CASSQEHGGFYEQYF
TGTGCCAGCAGCCAAGAGCACGGGGGCTTCTACGAGCAGTACTTC
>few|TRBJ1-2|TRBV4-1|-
CASSQERRQGFYGYTF
TGCGCCAGCAGCCAAGAAAGGCGGCAGGGGTTCTATGGCTACACCTTC